What follows is one T cell receptor beta chain and its context. This sample was included in a study of technical replicates of blood from a few donors. Data came from immunoSEQ multiplex PCR; TCRdb stores just in-frame clones and leaves some out. The table shows tens of thousands of clones, with over 90% occurring only once. CDR1 is LGHNT and CDR2 is FRNRAP in the germline V gene. This CDR3 contains 14 residues. V lost 8 bases and J lost 2; bases outside the gene matches: 5. This rearrangement joins TRBV12-5 to TRBJ2-3; 9 bases are shared with TRBD2. The sequenced material came from PBMCs. The receptor's source is a human donor in good health. Some clones in this sample may be carry-over from other donors' samples. CDR3 loop: CASRKRGDTDTQYF. CDR3 nucleotides: TGTGCTAGTCGGAAGCGGGGGGACACAGATACGCAGTATTTT.